This entry lists 5 T cell receptor beta chains sequenced from one sample in a study of T cell responses to AZD1222 COVID-19 vaccine. Sequenced by immunoSEQ multiplex PCR; TCRdb stores in-frame clones only, minus some. The sample consists of about 84,000 clones, 80% to 95% of them appearing once. Sequencing was performed on peripheral blood, taken 28 days after the second AZD1222 dose. All receptors come from an adult who received the AZD1222 COVID-19 vaccine.

The rearrangement joins TRBV27 to TRBJ1-2, with D unresolved. The V and J ends lost 0 bases and 7 bases respectively, with 12 bases between them. Germline assignment: CDR1 MNHEY and CDR2 SMNVEV (reference sequence). This CDR3 comprises 14 residues. CDR3 region: CASSLSSGLSGYTF. As DNA, the CDR3 is TGTGCCAGCAGTTTATCGTCAGGCTTAAGTGGCTACACCTTC.

J is TRBJ2-7 and V is TRBV20-1, with D uncertain. V lost 6 bases and J 1 base, leaving 7 bases between the germline ends. Germline CDR1 DFQATT, CDR2 SNEGSKA (reference sequence). CDR3 length equals 11 residues. CDR3 sequence reads: CSAAGSYEQYF. In DNA, the CDR3 is TGCAGTGCCGCCGGGTCCTACGAGCAGTACTTC.

V and J are TRBV11-3 and TRBJ2-1, with D unresolved. The CDR3 sequence is 14 residues long. Trimming shortened V by 8 bases and J by 5 bases, and 16 bases separated the two germline ends. Germline V lookup: CDR1 SGHNT, CDR2 YENEEA. The CDR3 reads CASPPNLPHNEQFF. CDR3 DNA: TGTGCCAGCCCACCAAATTTGCCCCACAATGAGCAGTTCTTC.

This chain links TRBV28 with TRBJ2-7, with TRBD1 matching over 7 bases. After removal of 6 bases from V and 3 bases from J, the junction contained 5 bases not matched to a gene. Germline V gene sequence: CDR1 MDHEN, CDR2 SYDVKM. The CDR3 runs to 13 residues. This CDR3 reads CASSSTGNYEQYF. The CDR3 nucleotides read TGTGCCAGCAGCTCGACAGGGAACTACGAGCAGTACTTC.

The V and J genes are TRBV5-1 and TRBJ1-4; D possibly corresponds to TRBD1 (5 bases). Trimming pared 4 bases from V and 7 bases from J, leaving 14 bases between. The CDR3 consists of 14 residues. Germline values: CDR1 SGHRS, CDR2 YFSETQ. In nucleotides, the CDR3 is TGCGCCAGCAGCGGCGACCCCGGGGGTGAAAAACTGTTTTTT. Residues: CASSGDPGGEKLFF.